This T cell receptor beta chain was identified in a study of blood T cell repertoires in COVID-19 (dated by TCRdb to 2018 to 2020). For the wider study: The collaborator samples originated in the United States, Italy and Spain and spanned the acute and convalescent phases of COVID-19. The material from the prospective study consisted of cDNA or gDNA derived from T cells, B-cell-depleted T cells, or PBMCs. HLA class I and class II types, where available, came from metadata supplied by the sample provider rather than from assay-based typing. A de-identified subject ID, COVID-19 status, age in years and sex were almost always included in the sample metadata. Subjects who had been exposed to COVID-19, were actively infected with it, or had recovered from it provided the deeply sampled blood TCRbeta repertoires that made up the dataset. The samples were drawn from two sources: the first 160 participants of the ongoing ImmuneRACE study, and 1,254 subjects contributed by 6 global collaborators. The repertoires were made available in a free public database intended to serve as a resource for research on the immune response to SARS-CoV-2.

On the study overall, not on this receptor specifically: The quantity of clinical and demographic metadata differed by source and by participant and was supplied without curation.

Looking up the germline V gene yields CDR1 SGHTA and CDR2 FQGTGA. From its cysteine to its phenylalanine, the CDR3 spans 14 amino acids. Only the CDR3 DNA stays, 42 bases, in frame from base 1. Trimming leaves V shorter by 5 bases and J shorter by 8 bases, with the junction holding 9 bases beyond the gene matches. On this clone: Its antigen target is currently unknown. No clone much larger than this one lies a single base away; base qualities are absent.

TCRbeta CDR3 regions were amplified from genomic DNA using the immunoSEQ Assay, a bias-controlled multiplex PCR. The authors' pipeline ran thus. Within the assay, amplification of reference gene primers was used to estimate how many nucleated cells each sample contained. Sequence reads were collapsed and filtered to measure the absolute abundance of every unique TCRbeta CDR3 rearrangement. Productive Simpson clonality was computed per sample as the square root of Simpson's diversity index over productive rearrangements. In TCRdb, the immuneACCESS table is reduced to in-frame sequences with V and J assigned. These tables do not hold every clone; where another copy was compared, an unresolved V gene accounts for under half, and the others remain unexplained. V and J calls and clone size follow that table, whereas D and trimming were derived from the DNA. The sample table lists 120,000 to 150,000 clones, roughly 89% of them with a count of one. The top ten clonotypes cover roughly 4.3% of the sample.

Whole blood was collected in K2EDTA tubes by collaborating institutions according to the institutions' own protocols. Collaborator samples were shipped for TCRbeta analysis as frozen whole blood, isolated PBMCs, or DNA extracted from either sample type. The chain was built from TRBV7-3 and TRBJ1-2, with TRBD1 identical over 9 junction bases. The specimen was peripheral blood. The clonotype originates from a woman in her thirties or forties with acute or convalescent COVID-19. The CDR3 protein sequence reads: CASSPQPGQGGYTF. The nucleotide sequence reads as follows: TGTGCCAGCAGCCCTCAACCGGGACAGGGAGGCTACACCTTC.